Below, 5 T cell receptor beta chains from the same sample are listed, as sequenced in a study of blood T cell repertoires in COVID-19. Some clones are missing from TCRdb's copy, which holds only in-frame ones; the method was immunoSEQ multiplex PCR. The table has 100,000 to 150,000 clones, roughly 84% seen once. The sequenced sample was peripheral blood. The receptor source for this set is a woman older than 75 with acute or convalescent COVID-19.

The CDR3 region is CASSSGLAGGLYEQYF. CDR3 nucleotide sequence: TGTGCCAGCAGTTCCGGACTAGCGGGAGGCCTCTACGAGCAGTACTTC. The chain recombines TRBV6-5 with TRBJ2-7, with TRBD2 identical over 14 bases. The CDR3 is 16 amino acids. The J segment lost 3 bases and the V segment lost 4 bases, leaving 5 bases of the junction unmatched. The germline V gene encodes CDR1 MNHEY and CDR2 SVGAGI.

The DNA of the CDR3 is TGTGCCAGCAGCGTAGGGGCGGGACAGGGGCAAGAGACCCAGTACTTC. Its translation is CASSVGAGQGQETQYF. The chain links TRBV9 to TRBJ2-5, with 10 bases fitting TRBD1. Germline trimming cut 0 bases from V and 2 bases from J; bases unmatched to any gene: 4. CDR1 and CDR2 (germline): SGDLS, YYNGEE. The CDR3 is made up of 16 amino acids.

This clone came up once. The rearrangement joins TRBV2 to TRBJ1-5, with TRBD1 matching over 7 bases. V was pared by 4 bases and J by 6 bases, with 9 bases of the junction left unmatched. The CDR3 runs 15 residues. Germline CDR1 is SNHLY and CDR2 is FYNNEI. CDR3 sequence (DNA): TGTGCCAGCAGTGTAGAGGGGGCGCGGGGTCAGCCCCAGCATTTT. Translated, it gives CASSVEGARGQPQHF.

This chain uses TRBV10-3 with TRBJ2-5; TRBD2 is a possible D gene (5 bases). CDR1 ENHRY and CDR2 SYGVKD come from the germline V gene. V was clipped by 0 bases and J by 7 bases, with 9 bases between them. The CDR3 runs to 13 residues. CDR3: CAISESGEGTQYF. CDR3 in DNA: TGTGCCATCAGTGAGTCTGGAGAGGGGACCCAGTACTTC.

The CDR3 DNA sequence: TGCGCCAGCAGTGAGTCGGCTGGCTACACCTTC. It is translated as CASSESAGYTF. The chain is built from TRBV10-2 and TRBJ1-2; D remains unclear. The germline CDR1 and CDR2 sequences are WSHSY and SAAADI. There are 11 residues in the CDR3. The V and J ends lost 0 bases and 7 bases respectively, with 3 bases between them.